The entry below describes one T cell receptor (beta chain). Authors' analysis steps: Amplifying reference gene primers gave estimates of nucleated cell counts. The protocol was immunoSEQ multiplex PCR, while the TCRdb copy is restricted to in-frame clones and leaves out a portion. Clone size and the V and J calls come from that table; the DNA yielded D and trimming. Seen here are under 200,000 clones, 86% observed once, and the top ten hold about 7.3%. This sample is drawn from a study of blood T cell repertoires in COVID-19. Study-wide context: Spain, Italy and the United States supplied samples that represented acute and convalescent COVID-19. T cells, B-cell-depleted T cells, or PBMCs provided the cDNA or gDNA that served as material.

Deletions cut 4 bases from V and 3 bases from J, with 15 bases between. The CDR3 runs to 15 residues. Germline loops: CDR1 SGHRS, CDR2 YFSETQ. This chain uses TRBV5-1 with TRBJ2-3; tentatively, D is TRBD2 (7 bases). This receptor was taken from a man aged 45-60 years with active or convalescent COVID-19. The sequencing sample was made of peripheral blood. This CDR3 reads CASSPLGGRTDTQYF. CDR3 in DNA: TGCGCCAGCAGCCCATTGGGGGGGCGAACAGATACGCAGTATTTT.